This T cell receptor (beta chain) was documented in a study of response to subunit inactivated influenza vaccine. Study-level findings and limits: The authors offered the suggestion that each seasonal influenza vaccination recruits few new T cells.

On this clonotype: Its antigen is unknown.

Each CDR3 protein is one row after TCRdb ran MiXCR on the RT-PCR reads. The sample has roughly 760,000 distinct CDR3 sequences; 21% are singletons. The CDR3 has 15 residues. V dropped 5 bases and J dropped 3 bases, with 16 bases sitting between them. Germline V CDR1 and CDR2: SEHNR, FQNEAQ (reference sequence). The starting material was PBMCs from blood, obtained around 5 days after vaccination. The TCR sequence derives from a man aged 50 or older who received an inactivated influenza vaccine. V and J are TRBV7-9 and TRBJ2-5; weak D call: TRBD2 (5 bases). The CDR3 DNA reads TGTGCCAGCAGCCCCACAACACAGCGGAAAGAGACCCAGTACTTC. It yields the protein CASSPTTQRKETQYF.